This TCR beta chain was found in a study of blood T cell repertoires in COVID-19. This CDR3 comprises 14 residues. The ends lost 3 bases at V and 8 bases at J; junction bases unmatched: 6. Looked up from germline, CDR1 is MNHNS and CDR2 is SASEGT. This table comes from immunoSEQ multiplex PCR, and its TCRdb copy is limited to in-frame clones, with some not included. The sample has around 140,000 clones, roughly 69% seen once. Sequenced: peripheral blood. V gene TRBV6-1 combines with J gene TRBJ1-4, with TRBD1 matching over 7 bases. The source of this sequence is a woman aged 70-85 years with acute or convalescent COVID-19. CDR3 sequence (DNA): TGTGCCAGCAGTGAGGGACAGCTGGTCGAAAAACTGTTTTTT. Its translation is CASSEGQLVEKLFF.